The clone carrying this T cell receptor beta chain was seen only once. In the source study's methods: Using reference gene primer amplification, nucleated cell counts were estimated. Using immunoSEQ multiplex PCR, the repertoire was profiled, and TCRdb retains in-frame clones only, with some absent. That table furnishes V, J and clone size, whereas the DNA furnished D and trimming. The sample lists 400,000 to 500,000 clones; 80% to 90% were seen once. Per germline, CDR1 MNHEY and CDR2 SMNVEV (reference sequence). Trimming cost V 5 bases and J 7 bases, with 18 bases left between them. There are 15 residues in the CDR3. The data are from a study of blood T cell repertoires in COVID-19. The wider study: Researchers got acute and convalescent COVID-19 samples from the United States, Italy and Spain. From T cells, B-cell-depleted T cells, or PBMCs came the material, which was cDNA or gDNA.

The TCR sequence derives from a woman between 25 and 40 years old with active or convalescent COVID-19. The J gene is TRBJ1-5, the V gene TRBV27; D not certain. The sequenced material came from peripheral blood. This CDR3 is CASSPAGRVGQPQHF. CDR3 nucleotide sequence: TGTGCCAGCAGTCCGGCGGGTCGGGTGGGGCAGCCCCAGCATTTT.